This is a list of T cell receptor beta chains from one sample in a study of T cell repertoires in cytomegalovirus infection. Using its own MiXCR run on the reads, TCRdb lists one record per CDR3 protein. The sample has about 250,000 distinct CDR3 sequences, 5% to 8.5% seen once; the top ten hold roughly 6.5%. Specimen: PBMCs. The receptors were sampled from a human donor in good health (CMV status not recorded). Some clones in this sample may be carry-over from other donors' samples. Each CDR3 is given with its conserved first and last residue. The D gene is left open where the match is weak. A row's size may be missing; if present it is once, few, many or a size class.

v_call	j_call	d_call	clone_size	cdr3_nt	cdr3_aa
TRBV10-3	TRBJ1-1	-	many	TGTGCCGTCTCGGGAGCGGGCTACGGTGAAGCTTTCTTT	CAVSGAGYGEAFF
TRBV29-1	TRBJ1-5	-	-	TGCAGCGTGGGCCCGCAGGGAACTCAGCCCCAGCATTTT	CSVGPQGTQPQHF
TRBV28	TRBJ2-1	-	many	TGTGCCAGCAGTCTCGGGGCTCGAACAGGGAAACTAGGCAATGAGCAGTTCTTC	CASSLGARTGKLGNEQFF
TRBV3-1	TRBJ1-5	-	many	TGTGCCAGCAGCCGCGGACGGGTTGGGAATCAGCCCCAGCATTTT	CASSRGRVGNQPQHF
TRBV7-2	TRBJ2-5	TRBD2	many	TGTGCCAGCAGCTACCTCGCTAGCGGGGTCGGGGAGACCCAGTACTTC	CASSYLASGVGETQYF
TRBV7-2	TRBJ1-2	-	many	TGTGCCAGCAGGGGGACCACCAACTATGGCTACACCTTC	CASRGTTNYGYTF
TRBV11-2	TRBJ2-2	-	many	TGTGCCAGCAGCTTAGTAGGGGGATTCGGGGAGCTGTTTTTT	CASSLVGGFGELFF
TRBV4-3	TRBJ1-2	-	-	TGCGCCAGCAGCCAAGAGACATCTCTCCTAGGCTACACCTTC	CASSQETSLLGYTF
TRBV7-2	TRBJ2-4	TRBD1	many	TGTGCCAGCAGCCCCAACAGGGGGGACATTCAGTACTTC	CASSPNRGDIQYF
TRBV20-1	TRBJ2-7	TRBD1	-	TGCAGTGCTAGAGGGGTGCGGGGACAGGGGGATTACGAGCAGTACTTC	CSARGVRGQGDYEQYF
TRBV20-1	TRBJ2-1	TRBD2	few	TGCAGTGCCCCGGGGGGGCTAGCGGGGGGTTCCTACAATGAGCAGTTCTTC	CSAPGGLAGGSYNEQFF
TRBV14	TRBJ2-2	-	many	TGTGCCAGCAGCCAACAGACCACCACCGGGGAGCTGTTTTTT	CASSQQTTTGELFF
TRBV11-3	TRBJ2-7	TRBD1	many	TGTGCCAGCAGTCTGCTCTCGGGACAGGGCTACGAGCAGTACTTC	CASSLLSGQGYEQYF
TRBV10-3	TRBJ2-1	TRBD2	many	TGTGCCATCAGTGACCCGGGCGGGAGCTCCTACAATGAGCAGTTCTTC	CAISDPGGSSYNEQFF
TRBV7-8	TRBJ2-1	-	many	TGTGCCAGCAGGTACGGGAGAGGAAATGAGCAGTTCTTC	CASRYGRGNEQFF
TRBV12-3/TRBV12-4	TRBJ1-1	-	few	TGTGCCAGCAGCTACTTAACCCCGGGACATCGTTCTGAAGCTTTCTTT	CASSYLTPGHRSEAFF
TRBV6-1	TRBJ1-5	TRBD1	many	TGTGCCAGCAGCCACCGGGACAGAGCCTCGCCCCAGCATTTT	CASSHRDRASPQHF
TRBV9	TRBJ2-7	-	many	TGTGCCAGCAGCGTAGCTGAGGCCTACGAGCAGTACTTC	CASSVAEAYEQYF
TRBV7-2	TRBJ2-7	-	many	TGTGCCAGCAGCCGAATCCAGGGAACCTACGAGCAGTACTTC	CASSRIQGTYEQYF
TRBV6-2/TRBV6-3	TRBJ2-7	TRBD2	many	TGTGCCAGCAGGGCTAGCGGGCGCTACGAGCAGTACTTC	CASRASGRYEQYF
TRBV7-8	TRBJ2-4	-	many	TGTGCCAGCAGCCTGGCTCAGGCAGACTATGCATTACTAGCCAAAAACATTCAGTACTTC	CASSLAQADYALLAKNIQYF
TRBV5-6	TRBJ2-1	-	many	TGTGCCAGCAGCTTGGGGTCGTACGATGAGCAGTTCTTC	CASSLGSYDEQFF
TRBV29-1	TRBJ2-7	-	few	TGCAGCCTCAGAAGCGTAGGCGAGCAGTACTTC	CSLRSVGEQYF
TRBV29-1	TRBJ1-1	TRBD1	few	TGCAGCGTTGATTCCGTCCCGGGACAGGGATTGAACACTGAAGCTTTCTTT	CSVDSVPGQGLNTEAFF
TRBV7-2	TRBJ1-6	-	many	TGTGCCAGCAGCTATAGGCAGGGGAATTCACCCCTCCACTTT	CASSYRQGNSPLHF
TRBV5-1	TRBJ1-1	-	once	TGCGCCAGCAGCCGGGCAAACACTGAAGCTTTCTTT	CASSRANTEAFF
TRBV20-1	TRBJ1-1	TRBD1	many	TGCAGTGTTAGACAGGGGGTCACTGAAGCTTTCTTT	CSVRQGVTEAFF
TRBV7-2	TRBJ1-1	-	many	TGTGCCAGCAGCCGGATGATGAACACTGAAGCTTTCTTT	CASSRMMNTEAFF
TRBV5-1	TRBJ2-1	TRBD1	many	TGCGCCAGCAGCGGCCGGGACAGGGGGTTTTCCTACAATGAGCAGTTCTTC	CASSGRDRGFSYNEQFF
TRBV18	TRBJ2-2	-	-	TGTGCCAGCTCACCACCTGAGACACCCTTCGGGGAGCTGTTTTTT	CASSPPETPFGELFF
TRBV4-1	TRBJ2-3	TRBD1	many	TGCGCCAGCAGCCAAGATCAGGGACAGGGTTTGACGGATACGCAGTATTTT	CASSQDQGQGLTDTQYF
TRBV12-3/TRBV12-4	TRBJ1-2	-	many	TGTGCCAGCAGCGCCTCAGGGCGCTATGGCTACACCTTC	CASSASGRYGYTF
TRBV19	TRBJ1-1	-	few	TGTGCCAGTATTATCACCGTTGGGGCCCTGAACACTGAAGCTTTCTTT	CASIITVGALNTEAFF
TRBV14	TRBJ1-2	-	many	TGTGCCAGCAGCCAATCGACGGGTTCCCTCTCTGGCTACACCTTC	CASSQSTGSLSGYTF
TRBV7-2	TRBJ1-6	TRBD1	many	TGTGCCAGCAGCTTAATCCCCCGGGGACAGGGCCCTTGGTCCTATAATTCACCCCTCCACTTT	CASSLIPRGQGPWSYNSPLHF
TRBV7-2	TRBJ1-1	TRBD1	many	TGTGCCAGCAGCCCCCGCCCAGGGACAGGGGGGATGAACACTGAAGCTTTCTTT	CASSPRPGTGGMNTEAFF
TRBV20-1	TRBJ2-5	-	many	TGCAGTGCCATCTCACGGGGAATTCAAGAGACCCAGTACTTC	CSAISRGIQETQYF
TRBV28	TRBJ1-5	-	many	TGTGCCAGCAGTTTTAACAGATTGGGTGTGGGCAATCAGCCCCAGCATTTT	CASSFNRLGVGNQPQHF
TRBV5-1	TRBJ1-4	TRBD1	many	TGCGCCAGCAGCGGACAGGGTGAAAAACTGTTTTTT	CASSGQGEKLFF
TRBV6-2/TRBV6-3	TRBJ1-4	-	many	TGTGCCAGCAGGGATACAGGGAAAAAACTGTTTTTT	CASRDTGKKLFF
TRBV14	TRBJ1-1	TRBD1	many	TGTGCCAGCAGCCGGAGGGGACAGGGGGTTTTCATGAACACTGAAGCTTTCTTT	CASSRRGQGVFMNTEAFF
TRBV10-3	TRBJ1-3	-	few	TGTGCCATCAGTGAGGACGTCTCTGGAAACACCATATATTTT	CAISEDVSGNTIYF
TRBV12-3/TRBV12-4	TRBJ2-1	TRBD2	-	TGTGCCAGCAGTAACAGCGGGGGACACAATGAGCAGTTCTTC	CASSNSGGHNEQFF
TRBV3-1	TRBJ1-1	-	many	TGTGCCAGCAGAGTACAGGGCGGAACTGAAGCTTTCTTT	CASRVQGGTEAFF
TRBV5-1	TRBJ2-7	-	-	TGCGCCAGCAACTTAAGTAGCGGCAGCCACGAGCAGTACTTC	CASNLSSGSHEQYF
TRBV29-1	TRBJ2-2	TRBD1	-	TGCAGCGTTCAAAGAGACAGGGAAGCCGGGGAGCTGTTTTTT	CSVQRDREAGELFF
TRBV30	TRBJ1-1	-	many	TGTGCCTGGAGTGTACCAGGGTGGGACACTGAAGCTTTCTTT	CAWSVPGWDTEAFF
TRBV5-1	TRBJ2-3	-	many	TGCGCCAGCAGCCCCCAGCCAGATACGCAGTATTTT	CASSPQPDTQYF
TRBV6-2/TRBV6-3	TRBJ1-5	TRBD1	many	TGTGCCAGCACCCCACAGGGGAAGCGCAATCAGCCCCAGCATTTT	CASTPQGKRNQPQHF
TRBV2	TRBJ2-3	-	-	TGTGCCAGCAGACAAGACTTACTAGCCCCAGATACGCAGTATTTT	CASRQDLLAPDTQYF
TRBV5-6	TRBJ2-5	TRBD2	many	TGTGCCAGCAGCTTGACTAGCGGGGGACAAGAGACCCAGTACTTC	CASSLTSGGQETQYF
TRBV7-2	TRBJ2-5	-	many	TGTGCCAGCAGCACCCAAGGGGCCCCGAGGGAGACCCAGTACTTC	CASSTQGAPRETQYF
TRBV7-9	TRBJ1-2	-	few	TGTGCCAGCAGCTTAGGCCAGCTCGGCTATGGCTACACCTTC	CASSLGQLGYGYTF
TRBV30	TRBJ2-1	TRBD2	-	TGTGCCTGGAGTGCGGGACTAGCAGTGAATGAGCAGTTCTTC	CAWSAGLAVNEQFF
TRBV4-2	TRBJ1-2	-	many	TGTGCCAGCAGCCAAGATATGGCAGGGAAAAACTATGGCTACACCTTC	CASSQDMAGKNYGYTF